This passage covers 31 T cell receptor beta chains from one sample sequenced in a study of blood T cell repertoires in COVID-19. The repertoire was sequenced with immunoSEQ multiplex PCR; TCRdb's copy has only in-frame clones and lacks some. In the table there are 250,000 or so clones, around 90% of which are singletons. Material: peripheral blood. The receptors here all came from a woman between 35 and 50 years old who had recovered from COVID-19.

Here the CDR3 DNA reads TGTGCCACCAGTGAGGCGGGACAGGGGGCCAACGTCCTGACTTTC. It encodes CATSEAGQGANVLTF. V gene TRBV24-1 combines with J gene TRBJ2-6, with D possibly TRBD1 on 7 matching bases. The CDR3 is made up of 15 amino acids. The germline V gene encodes CDR1 KGHDR and CDR2 SFDVKD. V dropped 4 bases and J dropped 4 bases, with 10 bases sitting between them.

The J gene is TRBJ2-7, the V gene TRBV12-2; the DNA was not used to check the table's D call, TRBD1. TRBV12-2 is noted as a pseudogene. This CDR3 comprises 11 residues. Written as DNA, the CDR3 is TGTGCAAGTCGCTTAGGAGGACAGCTGTACTTC. It translates to CASRLGGQLYF.

Written as DNA, the CDR3 is TGTGCCAGCAGCCAAGAGGGGGCAGCTAACTATGGCTACACCTTC. Translated: CASSQEGAANYGYTF. The chain employs TRBV3-1 (or the pseudogene TRBV3-2) and TRBJ1-2; maybe TRBD1 (6 bases). The V and J ends lost 0 bases and 0 bases respectively, with 8 bases between them. Per the germline V gene, CDR1 is LGHDT and CDR2 is YNNKEL (reference sequence). The CDR3 sequence is 15 residues long.

The chain carries TRBV28 and TRBJ2-7; possibly TRBD1 for D (6 bases). Germline-derived CDR1 and CDR2 are MDHEN and SYDVKM. Trimming pared 3 bases from V and 3 bases from J, leaving 12 bases between. The CDR3 extends over 14 amino acids. CDR3 bases: TGTGCCAGCAGTTTGCAACAGGGCATCTACGAGCAGTACTTC. This sequence encodes CASSLQQGIYEQYF.

The rearrangement joins TRBV18 to TRBJ2-3; 12 bases are a match to TRBD2. CDR3 size: 15 residues. J lost 4 bases, V lost 6 bases, and 5 bases had no gene match. Per the germline V gene, CDR1 is KGHSH and CDR2 is LQKENI. This CDR3 is CASSLRTSGADTQYF. In DNA form, the CDR3 reads TGTGCCAGCTCGCTACGGACTAGCGGGGCAGATACGCAGTATTTT.

The V gene is TRBV27, the J gene TRBJ2-7, with 11 bases lining up with TRBD2. The CDR3 is made up of 13 amino acids. Germline V gene data show CDR1 as MNHEY and CDR2 as SMNVEV (reference sequence). V was clipped by 8 bases and J by 3 bases; unmatched bases: 3. The CDR3 is CASGLAGGYEQYF. In nucleotides, the CDR3 is TGTGCCAGCGGGCTAGCGGGAGGCTACGAGCAGTACTTC.

This chain uses TRBV11-2 with TRBJ2-3; 7 nucleotides line up with TRBD2. Germline CDR1 SGHAT, CDR2 FQNNGV. The CDR3 is made up of 15 amino acids. V gave up 10 bases and J gave up 5 bases; unmatched junction bases: 15. The CDR3 nucleotides are TGTGCCACTGGGGACTGGGCGGGAGAGGGAGATACGCAGTATTTT. Its protein is CATGDWAGEGDTQYF.

The rearrangement joins TRBV5-6 to TRBJ2-3, with unresolved D. Trimming took 0 bases from V and 2 from J, leaving 10 bases between them. CDR1 SGHDT and CDR2 YYEEEE come from the germline V gene. This CDR3 comprises 15 residues. This CDR3 is CASSLARNPTDTQYF. DNA for the CDR3: TGTGCCAGCAGCTTGGCTAGGAATCCCACAGATACGCAGTATTTT.

The rearrangement joins TRBV10-2 to TRBJ2-2; 7 bases line up with TRBD1. This CDR3 has 14 amino acids. Germline V gene lookup returns CDR1 WSHSY and CDR2 SAAADI. The V and J ends lost 5 bases and 2 bases, in that order; junction bases with no gene match: 2. The CDR3 DNA is TGCGCCAGCAGTAACAGGGGAAACACCGGGGAGCTGTTTTTT. Amino acids: CASSNRGNTGELFF.

Only a few counts were recorded for this clone. The chain carries TRBV6-5 and TRBJ1-1, with TRBD1 matching over 9 bases. V shed 6 bases and J 5 bases; nucleotides not matched to a gene: 7. Looked up from germline, CDR1 is MNHEY and CDR2 is SVGAGI. The CDR3 totals 14 residues. CDR3 region: CASSSRGTGTEAFF. Written as DNA, the CDR3 is TGTGCCAGCAGCTCACGGGGGACAGGGACTGAAGCTTTCTTT.

The chain combines TRBV18 with TRBJ2-7, with D possibly being TRBD1 (7 bases). The CDR3 extends over 15 amino acids. The germline V and J ends were trimmed by 3 bases and 4 bases, with 16 bases remaining between them. The germline V gene has CDR1 KGHSH and CDR2 LQKENI. The CDR3 sequence is CASSPGRGEGYEQYF. CDR3 sequence (DNA): TGTGCCAGCTCACCGGGCAGGGGGGAAGGATACGAGCAGTACTTC.

The V gene is TRBV6-1, the J gene TRBJ1-5; 8 bases fit TRBD1. V shed 2 bases and J 5 bases; nucleotides not matched to a gene: 11. Germline-derived CDR1 and CDR2 are MNHNS and SASEGT. There are 17 residues in the CDR3. CDR3 residues: CASSENFGGQAYQPQHF. The CDR3 DNA follows: TGTGCCAGCAGTGAAAATTTCGGGGGACAGGCCTATCAGCCCCAGCATTTT.

The V gene is TRBV11-3, the J gene TRBJ2-1; 11 positions match TRBD2. J gave up 7 bases and V 5 bases, and 10 bases lay outside the gene matches. This CDR3 spans 16 amino acids. Germline V gene lookup returns CDR1 SGHNT and CDR2 YENEEA. The CDR3 nucleotides are TGTGCCAGCAGCCAAGGGACTAGCGGAGGGGGTAATGAGCAGTTCTTC. It is translated as CASSQGTSGGGNEQFF. Full variable domain (rest looked up from reference TRBV11-3 and TRBJ2-1): EAGVVQSPRYKIIEKKQPVAFWCNPISGHNTLYWYLQNLGQGPELLIRYENEEAVDDSQLPKDRFSAERLKGVDSTLKIQPAELGDSAVYLCASSQGTSGGGNEQFFGPGTRLTVL.

The genes are TRBV20-1 and TRBJ2-7, with TRBD1 as a possible D gene (5 bases). Germline CDR1 is DFQATT and CDR2 is SNEGSKA (reference sequence). Trimming stripped 3 bases from V and 0 bases from J, with 9 bases between. The CDR3 is 13 amino acids. CDR3 in amino acids: CSASTGPSYEQYF. In DNA form, the CDR3 reads TGCAGTGCTAGTACAGGACCCTCCTACGAGCAGTACTTC.

The chain carries TRBV3-1 (or the pseudogene TRBV3-2) and TRBJ2-1; 10 nucleotides align to TRBD2. Trimming cost V 0 bases and J 1 base; bases outside gene matches: 3. The CDR3 has 17 amino acids. Germline CDR1 and CDR2: LGHDT and YNNKEL (reference sequence). DNA for the CDR3: TGTGCCAGCAGCCAAGATTCTAGCGGGAGTTCCTACAATGAGCAGTTCTTC. It yields the protein CASSQDSSGSSYNEQFF.

The CDR3 nucleotides read TGTGCCAGCAGCCAAGCCCACGGACTAACCTACGAGCAGTACTTC. Its protein product is CASSQAHGLTYEQYF. The J gene is TRBJ2-7, the V gene TRBV4-2; TRBD2 might be the D (6 bases). The CDR3 has 15 amino acids. Germline V gene lookup returns CDR1 LGHNA and CDR2 YNFKEQ. Trimming shortened V by 1 base and J by 2 bases, and 12 bases separated the two germline ends.

The J gene is TRBJ2-2, the V gene TRBV9, with TRBD2 matching over 12 bases. The trim removed 0 bases at V and 4 bases at J, leaving 7 bases unmatched. Germline V gives CDR1 SGDLS, CDR2 YYNGEE. The CDR3 sequence is 18 residues long. The CDR3 region has the DNA TGTGCCAGCAGCGTAGCCCCTAGCGGGAGGGGTGGCACCGGGGAGCTGTTTTTT. It codes for CASSVAPSGRGGTGELFF.

The V gene is TRBV5-1, the J gene TRBJ2-3, with 12 bases that match TRBD1. Germline CDR1 is SGHRS and CDR2 is YFSETQ. The CDR3 is made up of 15 amino acids. With 8 bases clipped from V and 4 bases from J, the junction kept 8 bases outside the gene matches. The CDR3, as DNA: TGCGCCAGTGGGTCGGGACAGGGGGCCGCAGATACGCAGTATTTT. Translating gives CASGSGQGAADTQYF.

The rearrangement uses TRBV30 and TRBJ1-1, with a tentative D call TRBD1 (6 bases). This CDR3 has 15 amino acids. Between the trimmed V and J ends, which lost 3 bases and 1 base, there was a span of 15 bases. Per germline, CDR1 GTSNPN and CDR2 SVGIG (reference sequence). The CDR3 bases are TGTGCCTGGAGCTCACAGGGTAAGGGGAACACTGAAGCTTTCTTT. Amino acid sequence: CAWSSQGKGNTEAFF.

The CDR3 coding sequence is TGTGCCAGCAGTGAAGAGGCAGGGGGCGCTGGCTACACCTTC. It is translated as CASSEEAGGAGYTF. The chain has TRBV6-1 and TRBJ1-2; 8 bases map to TRBD1. The CDR3 extends over 14 amino acids. Per germline, CDR1 MNHNS and CDR2 SASEGT. With V trimmed by 1 base and J by 7 bases, 5 bases remained unmatched.

This sequence joins TRBV6-5 and TRBJ2-5, with TRBD2 matching over 7 bases. The V and J ends lost 4 bases and 5 bases, in that order; junction bases with no gene match: 4. Germline lookup yields CDR1 MNHEY and CDR2 SVGAGI. This CDR3 has 13 amino acids. CDR3 in amino acids: CASSSRGWETQYF. CDR3 bases: TGTGCCAGCAGTTCGCGGGGGTGGGAGACCCAGTACTTC.

V and J are TRBV27 and TRBJ1-2; TRBD1 agrees at 8 bases. This CDR3 spans 15 amino acids. V was clipped by 6 bases and J by 2 bases; unmatched bases: 8. The V gene's germline CDR1 is MNHEY and CDR2 SMNVEV (reference sequence). The CDR3 is CASRAGQGTNYGYTF. For the CDR3, the DNA is TGTGCCAGCAGAGCCGGACAGGGAACCAACTATGGCTACACCTTC.

This chain uses TRBV30 with TRBJ2-1; TRBD2 matches at 10 bases. V lost 5 bases and J lost 2; bases outside the gene matches: 3. The CDR3 runs 14 residues. The germline V gene encodes CDR1 GTSNPN and CDR2 SVGIG (reference sequence). CDR3 sequence reads: CAWGGTSAYNEQFF. CDR3 bases: TGTGCCTGGGGCGGGACTAGCGCCTACAATGAGCAGTTCTTC.

Here the CDR3 reads CASSDRVDEQYF. CDR3 sequence (DNA): TGTGCCAGTTCCGACAGGGTCGACGAGCAGTACTTC. The chain recombines TRBV19 with TRBJ2-7; TRBD1 aligns across 7 bases. CDR1 is LNHDA and CDR2 is SQIVND in the germline V gene (reference sequence). The length of the CDR3 is 12 residues. Losses at the gene ends were 8 bases for V and 5 bases for J; bases not matched to a gene: 6.

This clone occurred many times. CDR3 DNA: TGCGCCAGCAGCCAGGACAGGGGGAACTATGGCTACACCTTC. It codes for CASSQDRGNYGYTF. This chain joins TRBV4-1 and TRBJ1-2; TRBD1 matches 10 bases. The CDR3 contains 14 residues. The V segment lost 3 bases and the J segment 2 bases; nucleotides outside the gene matches: 0. Germline CDR1 reads MGHRA; CDR2 reads YSYEKL.

The genes are TRBV20-1 and TRBJ2-1; no definite D call. The germline V and J ends were trimmed by 3 bases and 8 bases, with 5 bases remaining between them. Germline loops: CDR1 DFQATT, CDR2 SNEGSKA (reference sequence). The CDR3 sequence is 10 residues long. Here the CDR3 reads CSARSDEQFF. Written as DNA, the CDR3 is TGCAGTGCTAGGAGTGATGAGCAGTTCTTC.

The chain employs TRBV4-2 and TRBJ1-2; weak D call: TRBD1 (5 bases). The CDR3 contains 16 residues. The V gene's germline CDR1 is LGHNA and CDR2 YNFKEQ. The V end was cut by 0 bases, the J end by 5 bases, with 16 bases between. The CDR3 nucleotides read TGTGCCAGCAGCCAAGAAACAGGCTTGTATCGGTATGGCTACACCTTC. This sequence encodes CASSQETGLYRYGYTF.

The chain combines TRBV10-3 with TRBJ2-7; 13 bases line up with TRBD2. J lost 0 bases, V lost 6 bases, and 5 bases had no gene match. This CDR3 is 16 amino acids long. Germline assignment: CDR1 ENHRY and CDR2 SYGVKD. This CDR3 reads CAISGTSGVSSYEQYF. The DNA for the CDR3 is TGTGCCATCAGCGGGACTAGCGGGGTGAGCTCCTACGAGCAGTACTTC.

This chain connects TRBV7-3 to TRBJ2-3, with D uncertain. The V end lost 5 bases, the J end lost 1 base, and 10 bases lay between the germline ends. The germline V gene has CDR1 SGHTA and CDR2 FQGTGA. CDR3 length: 14 amino acids. The CDR3 coding sequence is TGTGCCAGCAGCCCCGGGTCGGGCACAGATACGCAGTATTTT. Translated, it gives CASSPGSGTDTQYF.

The chain has TRBV27 and TRBJ2-3; 9 bases line up with TRBD1. The CDR3 sequence is 15 residues long. Trimming removed 10 bases from V and 1 base from J; junction bases left unmatched: 9. Germline V gives CDR1 MNHEY, CDR2 SMNVEV (reference sequence). The CDR3 region has the DNA TGTGCCACTCGCCTCCGGGACAGGGGCACAGATACGCAGTATTTT. It is translated as CATRLRDRGTDTQYF.

V usage is TRBV29-1 and J usage is TRBJ2-1; the D gene is possibly TRBD2 (6 bases). CDR1 and CDR2 from the germline V gene are SQVTM and ANQGSEA. V was pared by 2 bases and J by 3 bases, with 14 bases between. The CDR3 sequence is 15 residues long. The CDR3: CSVELRDDFYNEQFF. The CDR3 DNA follows: TGCAGCGTTGAATTGCGGGACGACTTCTACAATGAGCAGTTCTTC.